This TCR beta chain is drawn from a study of T cell responses to AZD1222 COVID-19 vaccine (dated by TCRdb to the early 2020s). Regarding the study in general: TCR sequencing was performed for fewer than 250 trial participants, of whom around 200 were given two doses of AZD1222 and approximately 25 were given two doses of MenACWY control vaccine. Trial participants were enrolled by age into subgroups of 18-55, 56-69 and 70-plus years, and roughly 150, 30 and 60 TCR-sequenced participants, respectively, were included in these subgroups.

The full study reports these points: The whole spike protein was spanned by vaccine-associated CD4 TCRs, and dominant responses were seen in regions 160-218 and 743-854. Participants were mostly white British, with more females than males. The authors suggested clonal diversity may have been underestimated. Conclusions about previously exposed vaccinees are limited, since just 6 or 7 AZD1222 recipients were seropositive for SARS-CoV-2 at baseline. After two AZD1222 doses, spike-specific TCR breadth and depth were significantly higher than at day 0 and than in MenACWY recipients. Epitopes outside the regions mutated in the B.1.351 and B.1.1.7 variants were reportedly recognized by nearly half of the unique spike-specific TCRs. The 56-69-year group was small, and its depth increase did not reach significance, likely because of low power. Because no day 14 peak-response samples were available, the repertoires could be characterized only after the peak T cell response.

The CDR3 regions of human TCRbeta chains were analyzed by immunosequencing. Regarding the original processing steps: Repertoire TCRs were matched against a reference library of SARS-CoV-2-specific TCRs generated with the MIRA antigen-specificity platform. Breadth was defined as the fraction of unique TCRs that were SARS-CoV-2-associated, and depth was defined as the fraction of total T cells that were SARS-CoV-2-associated. Each spike-specific TCR was assigned to its reactive spike region and to a CD4 or CD8 class using the MIRA data. Log10-transformed breadth and depth values were compared by one-way ANOVA with Sidak's multiple comparisons tests. The table was pulled from immuneACCESS by TCRdb, which kept in-frame rearrangements only. Such tables lose some clones; where checked, under half of the loss comes from unresolved V genes, and the rest has no known cause. D and trimming come from the DNA, and the V and J calls and clone size come from that table. This sample lists roughly 200,000 clones; 85% to 95% were detected once. The top ten constitute about 1% of the sample.

The time point label, read with the paper, signifies: about 28 days (+/-7) after the second vaccine dose. Read against the paper, the sample's treatment or condition label means: meningococcal conjugate vaccine given as trial control. Samples from vaccinated people were obtained from the UK trials COV001 and COV002, which included a single-blind randomized controlled phase 2/3 trial of AZD1222 (ChAdOx1 nCoV-19) in healthy adults. For TCRbeta chain sequencing, PBMC samples from trial participants were taken at day 0 and at day 28 after the second dose. V loses 0 bases of germline sequence and J loses 1 base, and the interval between the two ends is 8 bases. Measured from the cysteine to the phenylalanine, the CDR3 is 15 residues long. Here the CDR3 DNA is all that survives: 45 bases in frame from base 1. The germline V gene sets CDR1 to SGHVS and CDR2 to FQNEAQ. Comment on this clone: The specificity of this receptor is unknown. Per-base qualities were not stored, and no clone one base away is much larger.

Material: peripheral blood, obtained 28 days after the second dose of the MenACWY control vaccine. This sequence originates from an adult who received the MenACWY meningococcal vaccine as a control. This chain is built from TRBV7-8 and TRBJ2-3; no confident D gene assignment can be made. The CDR3: CASSLASRRTDTQYF. The DNA sequence follows: TGTGCCAGCAGCTTAGCGTCTCGACGCACAGATACGCAGTATTTT.